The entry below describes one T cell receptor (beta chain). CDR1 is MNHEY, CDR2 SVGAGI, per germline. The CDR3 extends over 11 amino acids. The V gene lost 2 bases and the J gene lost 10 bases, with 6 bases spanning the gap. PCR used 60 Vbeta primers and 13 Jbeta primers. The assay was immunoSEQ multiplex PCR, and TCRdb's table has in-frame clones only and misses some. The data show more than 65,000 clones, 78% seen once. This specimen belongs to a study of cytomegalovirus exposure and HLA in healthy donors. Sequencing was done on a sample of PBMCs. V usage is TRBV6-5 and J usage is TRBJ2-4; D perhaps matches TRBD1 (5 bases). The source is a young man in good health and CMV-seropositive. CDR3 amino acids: CASSYRQIQYF. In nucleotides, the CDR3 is TGTGCCAGCAGTTACCGACAGATTCAGTACTTC.